The clone carrying this T cell receptor (beta chain) showed up just a few times. Preparation of the TCRbeta library used unique molecular identifiers. A single record per CDR3 protein comes from TCRdb applying MiXCR to the PCR reads. The table includes hundreds of thousands of distinct CDR3 sequences, 10% to 15% detected once. Germline V gene lookup returns CDR1 MNHEY and CDR2 SVGEGT. V shed 5 bases, J shed 8 bases, and the junction held 14 bases outside the gene matches. This CDR3 is 17 amino acids long. The sample originates from a study of T-cell reconstitution after alpha-beta-depleted transplantation in children.

The sequence was obtained from a human donor who donated a stem cell graft to a child with Fanconi anemia. The material sequenced was PBMCs, taken from the stem cell graft. V usage is TRBV6-2 or TRBV6-3 and J usage is TRBJ2-1; 11 bases are a match to TRBD2. CDR3 DNA sequence: TGTGCCAGCAGTCCACCACCATTAGCGGGGGGGCACGATGAGCAGTTCTTC. Translation: CASSPPPLAGGHDEQFF.